These T cell receptor beta chains were read from a single sample in a study of tumor and adjacent non-tumor tissue in lung cancer. TCRdb used MiXCR to reprocess the multiplex PCR reads, holding one entry per CDR3 protein. The sample has fewer than 85,000 distinct CDR3 sequences, 65% to 90% seen once. Material for sequencing was lung tumor tissue. The source of these receptors is a woman between 50 and 59 years old with non-small cell lung cancer. Each CDR3 is given with its conserved first and last residue. Fields, in order: clone size, D gene, V gene, J gene, CDR3 DNA, CDR3 protein. The D gene is left open where the match is weak. For some rows the clone size is stated as once, few or many, or as a class when expanded; others skip it.

once	NA	TRBV20-1	TRBJ1-1	TGCAGTGCTAGAGATCTCGGGGCAGGCCGTGGTGAAGCTTTCTTT	CSARDLGAGRGEAFF
NA	TRBD2	TRBV11-2	TRBJ2-1	TGTGCCAGCATGGGACTATCCGACGAGCGGTTCTTC	CASMGLSDERFF
NA	NA	TRBV10-3	TRBJ2-7	TGTGCCGTTGGAAAAGAGGGCTACGAGCAGTACTTC	CAVGKEGYEQYF
NA	TRBD2	TRBV7-2	TRBJ2-5	TGTGCCAGCAGCTCATTAGCGGGAGAGTTTGAGGCCCAGTACTTC	CASSSLAGEFEAQYF
NA	NA	TRBV20-1	TRBJ2-1	TGCAGTGTTATAAGACGGCACCAACAATCCTACAATGAGCAGTTCTTC	CSVIRRHQQSYNEQFF
NA	NA	TRBV12-3/TRBV12-4	TRBJ1-2	TGTGCTAGCAGTGCAGGTTCTGACTACACCTTC	CASSAGSDYTF
NA	NA	TRBV12-3/TRBV12-4	TRBJ1-4	TGTGCCAGCACAAAAGGGGACGCCAATGAAAAACTGTTTTTT	CASTKGDANEKLFF
few	NA	TRBV28	TRBJ1-3	TGTGCTAGGAGTCCATCCGGACTGGGTCGAAACACCATATATTTT	CARSPSGLGRNTIYF
NA	NA	TRBV6-2/TRBV6-3	TRBJ2-1	TGTGCAAGCAGCCGTGCGGGGCCGAGCTCCTACAATGAGTTGTTCTTC	CASSRAGPSSYNELFF
NA	TRBD1	TRBV6-1	TRBJ1-5	TGTACCAGCACCTGGACAGGGAATCAACCCCAGCATTTT	CTSTWTGNQPQHF
NA	NA	TRBV4-1	TRBJ2-7	TGCGCCAGCAGCCAAAGGAAAACAGGGAACTACGAGCATTACTTC	CASSQRKTGNYEHYF
many	NA	TRBV5-1	TRBJ1-1	TGCGCCAGCAGCCGGGGGGCGGGTGCAGGCGCTGAAGCTTTCTTT	CASSRGAGAGAEAFF
NA	NA	TRBV10-3	TRBJ2-7	TGTGCCATCTCAAGACTAGTCGGGAGTATCTACGAGCAATACTTC	CAISRLVGSIYEQYF
once	NA	TRBV12-3/TRBV12-4	TRBJ2-5	TGTGCCAGCAGCCGACTAGTGGGATGTGAGACCCAGTACTTC	CASSRLVGCETQYF
many	TRBD2	TRBV5-1	TRBJ2-5	TGCGCCAGCAGCTTGGCGGGACTAGCGGCTAAAGAGACCCAGTACTTC	CASSLAGLAAKETQYF
many	NA	TRBV28	TRBJ2-7	TGTGCCAGCAGTTTATACCCCGAAAACGAGCAGTACTTC	CASSLYPENEQYF
few	NA	TRBV11-2	TRBJ2-7	TGTGCCAGCAACTTAGATCCTCGAGACGAACAGTACTTC	CASNLDPRDEQYF
NA	TRBD1	TRBV20-1	TRBJ2-2	TGCAGTGTGGCAGACAGGGAACTATTTTTT	CSVADRELFF
NA	NA	TRBV11-2	TRBJ2-1	TGTGCCAACAGTTTAGTTCAGAGAGTATACAATGAGCAGTTCTTC	CANSLVQRVYNEQFF
NA	NA	TRBV11-2	TRBJ2-7	TGTGCCATCAGCTTAGGGTTAGGGGCCGGCTCCTACGGGCAGTACTTC	CAISLGLGAGSYGQYF
NA	TRBD1	TRBV6-2/TRBV6-3	TRBJ1-4	TGTGCCAGCAACTACGATACGACAGGGGTCGAGGTAACGGAAAAACTGTTTTTT	CASNYDTTGVEVTEKLFF
NA	NA	TRBV11-2	TRBJ2-1	TGTGCCAGCGGCTCTCCTAGCGTGATTTACAATGAGCAGTTCTTC	CASGSPSVIYNEQFF
once	NA	TRBV20-1	TRBJ2-3	TGCAATGCGCGAAGCAGGGCAGTAAATACGAAGTATTTT	CNARSRAVNTKYF
NA	NA	TRBV6-5	TRBJ1-1	TGTGCCATCAGGGAAATAGGGGTGTCCACTGAAGCTTTCTTT	CAIREIGVSTEAFF
NA	NA	TRBV20-1	TRBJ2-2	TGCAGTGCTGGAGGACAGAGGACGCTCGGGGAGCTGTTTTTT	CSAGGQRTLGELFF
few	TRBD1	TRBV23-1	TRBJ2-5	TGCGGCAGCAGTCAAGGTGACAGGGGGCGAGAGACCCAGTACTTC	CGSSQGDRGRETQYF
NA	NA	TRBV6-1	TRBJ2-2	TGTGCCAGCAGGCGTGACGGGCACATCGGGGAGCTGGTTTTT	CASRRDGHIGELVF
NA	NA	TRBV20-1	TRBJ2-7	TGCGGTGCTAGAGCCTTCGTGGAAGGTTCGGACTCCTACGAGCAGTACTTC	CGARAFVEGSDSYEQYF
NA	NA	TRBV4-2	TRBJ2-3	TGTGCCAGCAGCCAAGCGGGAGACGCAGTTACGCAGTATTTT	CASSQAGDAVTQYF
NA	NA	TRBV29-1	TRBJ2-5	TGCAGCGTTGAAGAACTTATGTCGGGGGAGGTGTATCGGGAGACCCAGTACTTC	CSVEELMSGEVYRETQYF
NA	NA	TRBV11-1	TRBJ2-5	TGTGCCAGCAGTCCGGGACAACCCCAAGAGACCCAGTACTTT	CASSPGQPQETQYF
NA	TRBD1	TRBV6-2/TRBV6-3	TRBJ1-2	TGTGCCAGCAGTTACATTGCGGACAGGGGGTACTATGGCTACACTTTC	CASSYIADRGYYGYTF
medium-sized	TRBD1	TRBV29-1	TRBJ2-7	TGCAGCGGAAGACAGGGCGCGGACTACGAGCAGTACTTC	CSGRQGADYEQYF
NA	NA	TRBV19	TRBJ1-5	TGTGCCAGTAGTGTAGGGGGGACCGGGCCTCAGCCCCAGCATTTT	CASSVGGTGPQPQHF
NA	NA	TRBV12-3/TRBV12-4	TRBJ1-2	TGTGCCAGCATGACGTCGAATAACTATGGCTACTCCTTC	CASMTSNNYGYSF
NA	TRBD1	TRBV20-1	TRBJ2-5	TGCAGTGCTGGAACCGGGACAGTCCAAGAGACCCACTACTTT	CSAGTGTVQETHYF
NA	TRBD2	TRBV5-5	TRBJ2-3	TGTGCCAGCAGACTAACTAGCGGTAGCACAGATACGCAGTCTTTT	CASRLTSGSTDTQSF
once	TRBD2	TRBV6-5	TRBJ2-1	TGTGCCAGCACAATCTGGACTAGCGGGTCGGGTGAGCAGTTCTTC	CASTIWTSGSGEQFF
NA	TRBD1	TRBV11-2	TRBJ2-1	TGTGCCAGCGGTCGGGACAGGGACAATGAGCAGTTCTTC	CASGRDRDNEQFF
NA	NA	TRBV4-1	TRBJ2-7	TGCGCCAGCATCCAATTTACTAGCAGCAAGGGCGAGCAGTACTTC	CASIQFTSSKGEQYF
NA	TRBD1	TRBV28	TRBJ2-7	TGTGCCACCCTGAAACCGGGACAGGGGGTGTACGAACAGTACTTC	CATLKPGQGVYEQYF
NA	NA	TRBV4-1	TRBJ1-1	TGCGCCAGCATCCAAGTTCGTTACAGGACGAACACTGAAGCTTTCTTT	CASIQVRYRTNTEAFF
many	TRBD2	TRBV28	TRBJ2-3	TGTGCCAGCAGTCACCCTAGCGGGAGGGCAGTGGGCACAGATACGCAGTATTTT	CASSHPSGRAVGTDTQYF
once	NA	TRBV20-1	TRBJ2-3	TGCAGTGCTAGAGGCCTGTCTAGTGGGGTTAGCACAGATACGCAGTATTTT	CSARGLSSGVSTDTQYF
NA	NA	TRBV11-2	TRBJ2-7	TGCGCCTGCAGCCCTTGGGCTAGCGATTCCTACGAGCAGTACTTT	CACSPWASDSYEQYF
NA	NA	TRBV12-3/TRBV12-4	TRBJ1-6	TGTCCCAGCACTCAATTTGCCGAAAATTCATCCCTCCACTTT	CPSTQFAENSSLHF
few	TRBD1	TRBV20-1	TRBJ2-5	TGCAGTGCTGCACCGGGACAGAGGGCGCCCGCCCAAGAGACCCAGTATTTC	CSAAPGQRAPAQETQYF
NA	NA	TRBV29-1	TRBJ2-7	TGCAGCGTTGGGAGACAGGAGTCTTACGAGCAGTATTTC	CSVGRQESYEQYF
NA	NA	TRBV2	TRBJ2-7	TGTGCCAGCAGATTAGGATGGGCCTACGAGCAGTACTTC	CASRLGWAYEQYF
NA	NA	TRBV6-2/TRBV6-3	TRBJ2-5	TGTGCCAGCAATGCGGGACAGTCCTTAGGCGAGACCCAGTACTTC	CASNAGQSLGETQYF
NA	NA	TRBV11-3	TRBJ2-2	TGTGCCAGCAGCGACGTGACTGGGGTATTGGCCGGGGAGCTGTTTTTT	CASSDVTGVLAGELFF